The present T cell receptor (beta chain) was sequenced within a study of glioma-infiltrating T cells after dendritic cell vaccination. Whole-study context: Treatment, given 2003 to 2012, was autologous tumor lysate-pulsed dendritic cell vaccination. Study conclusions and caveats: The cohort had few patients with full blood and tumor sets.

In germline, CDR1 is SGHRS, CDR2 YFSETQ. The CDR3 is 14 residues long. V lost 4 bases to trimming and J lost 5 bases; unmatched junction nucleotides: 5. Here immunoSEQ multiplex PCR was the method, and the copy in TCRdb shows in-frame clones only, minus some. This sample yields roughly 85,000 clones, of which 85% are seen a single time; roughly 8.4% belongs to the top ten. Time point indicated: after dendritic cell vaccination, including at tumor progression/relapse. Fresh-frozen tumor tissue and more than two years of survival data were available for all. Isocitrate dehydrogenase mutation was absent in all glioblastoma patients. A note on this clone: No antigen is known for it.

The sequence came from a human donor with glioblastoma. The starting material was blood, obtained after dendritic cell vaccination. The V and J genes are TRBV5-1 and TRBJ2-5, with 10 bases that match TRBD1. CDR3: CASSDPGQGETQYF. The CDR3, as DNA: TGCGCCAGCAGCGATCCGGGACAGGGGGAGACCCAGTACTTC.